This note documents a single T cell receptor (beta chain) sequence. Generated by immunoSEQ multiplex PCR, the TCRdb table keeps only in-frame clones and is missing some. The sample has under 50,000 clones, about 87% seen once. The CDR3 consists of 20 residues. J was trimmed by 0 bases and V by 1 base; bases with no gene match: 14. Germline CDR1 and CDR2: LGHNA and YSLEER. This sample is part of a study of blood T cell repertoires in COVID-19. This TCR was recovered from a human donor in a cohort sampled during active COVID-19. This chain links TRBV4-3 with TRBJ1-4, with 7 positions matching TRBD1. The sample consisted of peripheral blood. The CDR3: CASSQVGTTGWTATNEKLFF. The CDR3 nucleotides read TGCGCCAGCAGCCAAGTCGGTACGACAGGGTGGACTGCAACTAATGAAAAACTGTTTTTT.